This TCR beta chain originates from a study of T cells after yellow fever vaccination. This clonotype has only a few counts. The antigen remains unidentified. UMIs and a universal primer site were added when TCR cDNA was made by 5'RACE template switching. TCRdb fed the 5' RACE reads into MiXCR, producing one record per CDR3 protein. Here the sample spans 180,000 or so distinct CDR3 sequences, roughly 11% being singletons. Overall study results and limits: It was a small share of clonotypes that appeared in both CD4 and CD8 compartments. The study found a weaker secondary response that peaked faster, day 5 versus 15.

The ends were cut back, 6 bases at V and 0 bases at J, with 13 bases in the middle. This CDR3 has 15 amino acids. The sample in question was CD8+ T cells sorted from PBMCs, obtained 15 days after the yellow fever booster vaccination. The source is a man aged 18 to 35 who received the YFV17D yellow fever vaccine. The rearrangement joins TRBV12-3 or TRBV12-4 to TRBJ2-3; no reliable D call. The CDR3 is CASSPLPRSTDTQYF. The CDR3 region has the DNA TGTGCCAGCAGCCCCCTCCCTCGAAGCACAGATACGCAGTATTTT.